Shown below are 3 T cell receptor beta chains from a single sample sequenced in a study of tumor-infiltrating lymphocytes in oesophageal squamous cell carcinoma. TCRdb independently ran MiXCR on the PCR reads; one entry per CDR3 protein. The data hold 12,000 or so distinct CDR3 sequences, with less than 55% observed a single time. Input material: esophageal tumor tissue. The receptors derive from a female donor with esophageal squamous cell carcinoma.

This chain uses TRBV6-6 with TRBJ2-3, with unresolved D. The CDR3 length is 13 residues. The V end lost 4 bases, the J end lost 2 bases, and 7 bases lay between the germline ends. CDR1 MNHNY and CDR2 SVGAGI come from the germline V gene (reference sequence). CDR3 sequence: CASSLQNTDTQYF. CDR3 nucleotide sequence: TGTGCCAGCAGTTTACAGAACACAGATACGCAGTATTTT.

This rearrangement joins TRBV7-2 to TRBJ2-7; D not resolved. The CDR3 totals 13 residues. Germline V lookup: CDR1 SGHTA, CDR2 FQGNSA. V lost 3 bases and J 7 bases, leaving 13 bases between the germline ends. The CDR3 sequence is CASSLDGYNEQYF. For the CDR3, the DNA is TGTGCCAGCAGCTTGGACGGTTACAATGAGCAGTACTTC.

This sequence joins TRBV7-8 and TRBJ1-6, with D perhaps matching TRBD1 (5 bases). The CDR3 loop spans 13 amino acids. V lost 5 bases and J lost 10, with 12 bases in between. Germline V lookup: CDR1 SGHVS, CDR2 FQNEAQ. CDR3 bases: TGTGCCAGCAGCCCCCGGGACGGCTCACCCCTCCACTTT. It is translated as CASSPRDGSPLHF.